This record concerns one T cell receptor beta chain sequence. Libraries were prepared by immunoSEQ multiplex PCR; TCRdb keeps only in-frame clonotypes and omits some of them. The sample has under 2,500,000 clones, 90% to 96% seen once. V was clipped by 3 bases and J by 4 bases, with 12 bases between them. CDR1 and CDR2 (germline): LNHDA, SQIVND (reference sequence). The length of the CDR3 is 15 residues. The data derive from a study of shared clonotypes between healthy human individuals. The TCR sequence derives from a young man in good health. The V gene is TRBV19, the J gene TRBJ2-2, with a possible D match to TRBD2 (5 bases). The sample comprised naive CD4+ T cells sorted from blood. Subset in this sample: CD45RA+ positively selected. As DNA, the CDR3 is TGTGCCAGTAGTATCCTCGACTATAGCACCGGGGAGCTGTTTTTT. This encodes CASSILDYSTGELFF. The full variable domain, in which reference TRBV19 and TRBJ2-2 provide the parts outside the CDR3, is DGGITQSPKYLFRKEGQNVTLSCEQNLNHDAMYWYRQDPGQGLRLIYYSQIVNDFQKGDIAEGYSVSREKKESFPLTVTSAQKNPTAFYLCASSILDYSTGELFFGEGSRLTVL.